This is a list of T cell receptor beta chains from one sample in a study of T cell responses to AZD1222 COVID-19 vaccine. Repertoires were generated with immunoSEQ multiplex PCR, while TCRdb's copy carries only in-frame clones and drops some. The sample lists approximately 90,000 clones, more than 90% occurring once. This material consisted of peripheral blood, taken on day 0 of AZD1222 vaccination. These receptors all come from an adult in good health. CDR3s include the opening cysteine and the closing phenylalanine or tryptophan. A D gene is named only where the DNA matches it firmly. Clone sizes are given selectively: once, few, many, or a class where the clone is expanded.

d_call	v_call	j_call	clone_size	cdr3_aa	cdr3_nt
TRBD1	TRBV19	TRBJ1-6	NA	CASSTDRAGYNSPLHF	TGTGCCAGTAGTACCGACAGGGCTGGGTATAATTCACCCCTCCACTTT
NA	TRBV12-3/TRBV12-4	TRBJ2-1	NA	CASSKTDEQFF	TGTGCCAGCAGCAAGACTGATGAGCAGTTCTTC
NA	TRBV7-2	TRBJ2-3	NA	CASSLAGADTQYF	TGTGCCAGCAGCTTAGCGGGGGCAGATACGCAGTATTTT
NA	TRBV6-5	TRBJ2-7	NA	CASRLRETHEQYF	TGTGCCAGCAGATTACGGGAGACCCACGAGCAGTACTTC
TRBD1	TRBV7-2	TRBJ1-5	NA	CASSDRDRGRNQPQHF	TGTGCCAGCAGCGACCGGGACAGGGGGCGCAATCAGCCCCAGCATTTT
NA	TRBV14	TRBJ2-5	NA	CASSLIRQNEETQYF	TGTGCCAGCAGCCTTATCAGACAGAATGAAGAGACCCAGTACTTC
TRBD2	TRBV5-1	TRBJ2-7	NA	CASSGTSGNYEQYF	TGCGCCAGCAGCGGGACTAGCGGGAACTACGAGCAGTACTTC
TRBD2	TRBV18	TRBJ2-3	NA	CASSPELAGGDTQYF	TGTGCCAGCTCACCAGAACTAGCGGGGGGAGATACGCAGTATTTT
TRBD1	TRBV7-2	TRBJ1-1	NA	CASSPRQGGSAEAFF	TGTGCCAGCAGCCCAAGACAGGGAGGGAGCGCTGAAGCTTTCTTT
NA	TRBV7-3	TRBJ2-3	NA	CASSLGGRTDTQYF	TGTGCCAGCAGCCTGGGGGGGCGCACAGATACGCAGTATTTT
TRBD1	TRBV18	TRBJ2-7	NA	CASSSGTDYEQYF	TGTGCCAGCTCGTCCGGGACAGACTACGAGCAGTACTTC
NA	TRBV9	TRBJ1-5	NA	CASSLGGGSNQPQHF	TGTGCCAGCAGCCTAGGGGGGGGGAGCAATCAGCCCCAGCATTTT
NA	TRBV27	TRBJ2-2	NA	CASSFSTGELFF	TGTGCCAGCAGTTTCTCCACCGGGGAGCTGTTTTTT
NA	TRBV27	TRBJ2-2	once	CASSWVGVNTGELFF	TGTGCCAGCAGTTGGGTGGGAGTCAACACCGGGGAGCTGTTTTTT
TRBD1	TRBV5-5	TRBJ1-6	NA	CASSWGQGYNSPLHF	TGTGCCAGCAGCTGGGGACAGGGCTATAATTCACCCCTCCACTTT
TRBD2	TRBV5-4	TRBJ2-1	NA	CASSQRTSGDNEQFF	TGTGCCAGCAGCCAAAGGACTAGCGGAGACAATGAGCAGTTCTTC
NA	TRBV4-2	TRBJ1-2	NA	CASSQEGRAVYGYTF	TGTGCCAGCAGCCAAGAAGGGAGAGCGGTCTATGGCTACACCTTC
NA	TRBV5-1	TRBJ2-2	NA	CASSPQQQNTGELFF	TGCGCCAGCAGCCCACAACAGCAAAACACCGGGGAGCTGTTTTTT
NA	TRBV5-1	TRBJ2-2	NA	CASSLAGADGTGELFF	TGCGCCAGCAGCTTGGCCGGGGCGGATGGAACCGGGGAGCTGTTTTTT
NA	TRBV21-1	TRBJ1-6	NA	CASPRTDQGDSPLHF	TGTGCCAGCCCTAGGACAGACCAGGGGGATTCACCCCTCCACTTT
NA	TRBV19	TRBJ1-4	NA	CASSIPRTRPTNEKLFF	TGTGCCAGTAGTATCCCCCGGACAAGGCCAACTAATGAAAAACTGTTTTTT
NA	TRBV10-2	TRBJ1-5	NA	CASSESGVSNQPQHF	TGCGCCAGCAGTGAATCAGGGGTGAGCAATCAGCCCCAGCATTTT
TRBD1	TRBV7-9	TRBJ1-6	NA	CASSTGGFFNSPLHF	TGTGCCAGCAGCACAGGGGGTTTCTTTAATTCACCCCTCCACTTT
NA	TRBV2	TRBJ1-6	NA	CASSEGARNSPLHF	TGTGCCAGCAGTGAAGGGGCGCGGAATTCACCCCTCCACTTT
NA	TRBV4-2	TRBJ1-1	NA	CASSHVTGTQNTEAFF	TGTGCCAGCAGCCACGTTACGGGGACACAGAACACTGAAGCTTTCTTT
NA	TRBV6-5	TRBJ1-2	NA	CASIDSSNYGYTF	TGTGCCAGCATCGACAGTTCTAACTATGGCTACACCTTC